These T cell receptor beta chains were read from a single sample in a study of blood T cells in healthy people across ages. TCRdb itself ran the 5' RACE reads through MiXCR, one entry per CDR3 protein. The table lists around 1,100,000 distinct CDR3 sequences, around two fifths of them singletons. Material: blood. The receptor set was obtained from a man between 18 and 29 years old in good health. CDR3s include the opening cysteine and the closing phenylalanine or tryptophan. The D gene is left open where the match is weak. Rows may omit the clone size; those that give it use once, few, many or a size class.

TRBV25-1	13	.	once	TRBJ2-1	CASQVGDYNEQFF	TGTGCCTCTCAGGTAGGGGACTACAATGAGCAGTTCTTC
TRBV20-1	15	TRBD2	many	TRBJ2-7	CSARSLAGGMNEQYF	TGCAGTGCTAGATCCCTAGCGGGGGGGATGAACGAGCAGTACTTC
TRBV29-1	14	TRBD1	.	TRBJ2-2	CSVDVGQGFGELFF	TGCAGCGTTGATGTCGGACAGGGGTTCGGGGAGCTGTTTTTT
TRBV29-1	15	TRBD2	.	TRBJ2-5	CSVRWTRKYQETQYF	TGCAGCGTTCGATGGACTAGAAAGTATCAAGAGACCCAGTACTTC
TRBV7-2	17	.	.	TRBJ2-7	CASSLAGDWGYSYEQYF	TGTGCCAGCAGCTTAGCCGGGGACTGGGGATACTCCTACGAGCAGTACTTC
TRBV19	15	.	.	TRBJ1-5	CASRGTFGAHQPQHF	TGTGCCAGTAGGGGGACCTTTGGGGCCCATCAGCCCCAGCATTTT
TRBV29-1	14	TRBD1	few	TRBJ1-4	CSVAGQGGYEKLFF	TGCAGCGTTGCCGGACAGGGTGGTTATGAAAAACTGTTTTTT
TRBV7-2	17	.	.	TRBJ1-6	CASSLVPGGTMSSPLHF	TGTGCCAGCAGCTTAGTCCCCGGGGGGACGATGTCTTCACCCCTCCACTTT
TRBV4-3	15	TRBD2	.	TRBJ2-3	CASSQGTSGGDTQYF	TGCGCCAGCAGCCAAGGGACTAGCGGGGGAGATACGCAGTATTTT
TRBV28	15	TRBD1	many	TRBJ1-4	CASSLTGATNEKLFF	TGTGCCAGCAGTTTGACAGGGGCAACTAATGAAAAACTGTTTTTT
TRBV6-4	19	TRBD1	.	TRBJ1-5	CASSDSWDRGSYSNQPQHF	TGTGCCAGCAGTGACTCCTGGGACAGGGGATCGTATAGCAATCAGCCCCAGCATTTT
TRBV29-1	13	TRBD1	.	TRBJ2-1	CSGTGQGTFWEFF	TGCAGCGGCACAGGACAGGGAACCTTTTGGGAGTTCTTC
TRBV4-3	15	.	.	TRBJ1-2	CASSQESRDNHGYTF	TGCGCCAGCAGCCAAGAAAGTCGGGACAATCATGGCTACACCTTC
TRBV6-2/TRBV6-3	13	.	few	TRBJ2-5	CASGNRAEETQYF	TGTGCCAGCGGAAACAGGGCGGAAGAGACCCAGTACTTC
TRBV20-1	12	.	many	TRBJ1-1	CSARGGDTEAFF	TGCAGTGCTAGAGGGGGGGACACTGAAGCTTTCTTT
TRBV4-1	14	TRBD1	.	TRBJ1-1	CASSNRDRNTEAFF	TGCGCCAGCAGCAACCGGGACAGGAACACTGAAGCTTTCTTT
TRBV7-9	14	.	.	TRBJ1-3	CASTRTGSGNTIYF	TGTGCCAGCACCCGGACTGGATCGGGAAACACCATATATTTT
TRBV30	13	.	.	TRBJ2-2	CAWSIGNTGELFF	TGTGCCTGGAGTATAGGGAACACCGGGGAGCTGTTTTTT
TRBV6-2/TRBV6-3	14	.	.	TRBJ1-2	CASSAFSGSWGYTF	TGTGCCAGCAGTGCCTTCTCCGGGTCGTGGGGCTACACCTTC
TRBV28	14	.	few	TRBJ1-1	CASSPISLSTEAFF	TGTGCCAGCAGCCCCATCAGCCTGAGTACTGAAGCTTTCTTT
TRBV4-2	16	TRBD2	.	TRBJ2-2	CASSQGAGENTGELFF	TGTGCCAGCAGCCAAGGGGCGGGGGAAAACACCGGGGAGCTGTTTTTT
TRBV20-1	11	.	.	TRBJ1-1	CSASMNTEAFF	TGCAGTGCTTCCATGAACACTGAAGCTTTCTTT
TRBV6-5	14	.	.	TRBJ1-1	CASSYEGRNTEAFF	TGTGCCAGCAGTTATGAGGGGAGGAACACTGAAGCTTTCTTT
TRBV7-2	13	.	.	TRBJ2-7	CASSVSFGGEQYF	TGTGCCAGCAGCGTGTCGTTCGGAGGCGAGCAGTACTTC
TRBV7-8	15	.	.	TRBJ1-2	CASTLSWGDNYGYTF	TGTGCCAGCACCTTATCTTGGGGGGATAACTATGGCTACACCTTC
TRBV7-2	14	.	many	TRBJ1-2	CASSLADPGYGYTF	TGTGCCAGCAGCTTAGCCGATCCCGGCTATGGCTACACCTTC
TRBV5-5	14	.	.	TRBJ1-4	CASSVLSTNEKLFF	TGTGCCAGCAGCGTGCTATCAACTAATGAAAAACTGTTTTTT
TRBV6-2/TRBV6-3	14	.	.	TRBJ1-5	CASSYRGINQPQHF	TGTGCCAGCAGTTACAGGGGAATCAATCAGCCCCAGCATTTT
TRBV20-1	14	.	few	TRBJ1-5	CSARPPRGNQPQHF	TGCAGTGCTAGACCCCCCCGGGGCAATCAGCCCCAGCATTTT
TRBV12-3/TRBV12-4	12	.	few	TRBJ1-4	CASSLDTTKLFF	TGTGCCAGCAGTTTAGACACGACAAAACTGTTTTTT
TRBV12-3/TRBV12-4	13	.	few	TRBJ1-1	CASSFGTGTEAFF	TGTGCCAGCAGTTTCGGGACGGGGACTGAAGCTTTCTTT
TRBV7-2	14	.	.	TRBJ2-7	CASMGSLLSYEQYF	TGTGCCAGCATGGGGAGTTTACTCTCCTACGAGCAGTACTTC
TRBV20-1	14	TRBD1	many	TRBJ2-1	CSARVQGTYNEQFF	TGCAGTGCTAGGGTACAGGGGACCTACAATGAGCAGTTCTTC
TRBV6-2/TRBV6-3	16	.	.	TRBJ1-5	CASSSASPYSNQPQHF	TGTGCCAGCAGTTCGGCCTCCCCCTATAGCAATCAGCCCCAGCATTTT
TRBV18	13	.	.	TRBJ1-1	CASLQLGVTEAFF	TGTGCCAGCTTACAACTCGGGGTCACTGAAGCTTTCTTT
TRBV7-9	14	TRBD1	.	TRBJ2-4	CASSSGTGLNEQYF	TGTGCCAGCAGTTCAGGGACAGGACTCAATGAGCAGTACTTC
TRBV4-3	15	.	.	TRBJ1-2	CASSQDRATLYGYTF	TGCGCCAGCAGCCAAGATAGAGCCACTCTCTATGGCTACACCTTC
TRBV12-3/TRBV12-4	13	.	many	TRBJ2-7	CASSFGGNYEQYF	TGTGCCAGCAGTTTTGGGGGGAACTACGAGCAGTACTTC
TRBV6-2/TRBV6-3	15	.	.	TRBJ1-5	CAPVRTRDRNQPQHF	TGTGCCCCCGTCCGGACTCGCGACCGCAATCAGCCCCAGCATTTT
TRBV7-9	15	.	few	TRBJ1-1	CASSLSPAMNTEAFF	TGTGCCAGCAGCTTAAGCCCAGCGATGAACACTGAAGCTTTCTTT
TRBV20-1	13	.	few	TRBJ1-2	CSARRQGDYGYTF	TGCAGTGCTAGAAGGCAGGGCGACTATGGCTACACCTTC
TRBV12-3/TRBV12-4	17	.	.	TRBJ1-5	CASSLTFPADSNQPQHF	TGTGCCAGCAGTTTGACTTTCCCAGCGGATAGCAATCAGCCCCAGCATTTT
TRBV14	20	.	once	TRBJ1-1	CASSGSSYRARQHMNPEAFF	TGTGCCAGCAGCGGTTCTTCTTACAGGGCCCGTCAACATATGAACCCTGAAGCTTTCTTT
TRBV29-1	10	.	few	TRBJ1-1	CSVENEGAFF	TGCAGCGTTGAGAACGAGGGAGCTTTCTTT
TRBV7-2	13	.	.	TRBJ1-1	CASSLNFPPEAFF	TGTGCCAGCAGCTTAAATTTCCCGCCAGAAGCTTTCTTT